Below are 29 T cell receptor beta chains sequenced from a single sample in a study of early T cells in non-severe SARS-CoV-2 infection. MiXCR, run by TCRdb on the 5' RACE reads, gives a single entry per CDR3 protein. The sample yields tens of thousands of distinct CDR3 sequences, around 13% seen once. Sequenced material: whole blood. These receptors originate from an adult who was a healthcare worker with PCR-confirmed SARS-CoV-2 infection or an uninfected control (not recorded which).

This clonotype has a handful of counts. The gene calls are TRBV4-1 and TRBJ2-7, with D perhaps TRBD2 (5 bases). This CDR3 has 15 residues. V lost 3 bases and J 4 bases, leaving 16 bases between the germline ends. Germline lookup yields CDR1 MGHRA and CDR2 YSYEKL. The CDR3 sequence is CASSHPGRSGYEQYF. CDR3 DNA: TGCGCCAGCAGCCACCCCGGGCGGAGCGGTTACGAGCAGTACTTC.

This clonotype has at least ten counts. The rearrangement joins TRBV12-3 or TRBV12-4 to TRBJ1-1, with a weak D call TRBD1 (5 bases). The CDR3 runs 14 residues. The ends were cut back, 6 bases at V and 2 bases at J, with 13 bases in the middle. This chain's CDR3 is CASSGRGANTEAFF. In DNA form, the CDR3 reads TGTGCCAGCAGCGGGAGGGGAGCTAACACTGAAGCTTTCTTT.

This clonotype turned up a few times. V usage is TRBV4-1 and J usage is TRBJ2-7; TRBD1 matches 10 bases. Germline CDR1 MGHRA, CDR2 YSYEKL. Losses at the gene ends were 4 bases for V and 4 bases for J; bases not matched to a gene: 4. The CDR3 loop spans 14 amino acids. Here the CDR3 reads CASSLTGGGYEQYF. The CDR3 nucleotides read TGCGCCAGCAGCCTGACAGGGGGCGGTTACGAGCAGTACTTC.

Many counts were recorded for this clonotype. The V call is TRBV7-9, the J call TRBJ1-2, with TRBD1 matching 8 bases. The germline V gene encodes CDR1 SEHNR and CDR2 FQNEAQ (reference sequence). Trimming removed 5 bases from V and 8 bases from J; junction bases left unmatched: 7. The CDR3 has 13 amino acids. The CDR3 reads CASSPQGARGYTF. Here the CDR3 DNA reads TGTGCCAGCAGCCCCCAGGGGGCGAGGGGCTACACCTTC.

This chain links TRBV7-2 with TRBJ1-1; 7 bases are shared with TRBD1. This CDR3 is built from 15 residues. The V gene's germline CDR1 is SGHTA and CDR2 FQGNSA. J gave up 4 bases and V 3 bases, and 8 bases lay outside the gene matches. Written as DNA, the CDR3 is TGTGCCAGCAGCTTCCATTGGGACAGTGGCACTGAAGCTTTCTTT. Amino acids: CASSFHWDSGTEAFF.

There are a few counts of this clonotype. The chain uses TRBV3-1 and TRBJ2-1; no firm D call. Germline CDR1 reads LGHDT; CDR2 reads YNNKEL (reference sequence). With 7 bases removed from V and 8 bases from J, the gap between germline ends came to 15 bases. The CDR3 covers 13 residues. CDR3 protein: CASTPSAGYEQFF. The CDR3 bases are TGTGCCAGCACCCCGAGTGCCGGTTATGAGCAGTTCTTC.

This clonotype has only a few counts. This rearrangement joins TRBV29-1 to TRBJ2-5; no definite D call. Germline V gene data show CDR1 as SQVTM and CDR2 as ANQGSEA. V lost 6 bases and J 4 bases, leaving 15 bases between the germline ends. The CDR3 has 13 amino acids. The DNA of the CDR3 is TGCAGCGTGCCCATCCCGGACCCAGAGACCCAGTACTTC. Its translation is CSVPIPDPETQYF.

This clonotype was counted at least ten times. V usage is TRBV24-1 and J usage is TRBJ1-2, with no clear D. The CDR3 consists of 15 residues. The V gene's germline CDR1 is KGHDR and CDR2 SFDVKD. The ends were cut back, 4 bases at V and 4 bases at J, with 15 bases in the middle. The DNA of the CDR3 is TGTGCCACCAGTGACCAGACAACCCCACCCTATGGCTACACCTTC. Protein product: CATSDQTTPPYGYTF.

This rearrangement joins TRBV18 to TRBJ1-6, with 7 bases lining up with TRBD1. V lost 2 bases and J lost 0; bases outside the gene matches: 16. Per the germline V gene, CDR1 is KGHSH and CDR2 is LQKENI. CDR3 length equals 21 residues. The CDR3 loop reads CASSPRPGQLHSGSYNSPLHF. In DNA form, the CDR3 reads TGTGCCAGCTCACCAAGACCGGGACAGTTGCATTCAGGCTCCTATAATTCACCCCTCCACTTT. Based on the CDR3 plus reference TRBV18 and TRBJ1-6, the full variable domain is NAGVMQNPRHLVRRRGQEARLRCSPMKGHSHVYWYRQLPEEGLKFMVYLQKENIIDESGMPKERFSAEFPKEGPSILRIQQVVRGDSAAYFCASSPRPGQLHSGSYNSPLHFGNGTRLTVT.

This clonotype was seen more than once but under ten times. The chain employs TRBV6-6 and TRBJ2-7; the match to TRBD2 covers 14 bases. V lost 5 bases, J lost 5 bases, and 5 bases stayed unmatched. This CDR3 has 15 amino acids. The germline V gene encodes CDR1 MNHNY and CDR2 SVGAGI (reference sequence). The CDR3 protein is CASSDGTSGRDEQYF. The CDR3 nucleotides are TGTGCCAGCAGTGATGGGACTAGCGGGAGAGACGAGCAGTACTTC.

The chain joins TRBV9 to TRBJ2-1, with 7 bases matching TRBD1. Germline V gene data show CDR1 as SGDLS and CDR2 as YYNGEE. This CDR3 region has 16 residues. The ends lost 0 bases at V and 2 bases at J; junction bases unmatched: 5. The CDR3 region has the DNA TGTGCCAGCAGCGTAGGAGGGGGCGAAGCCTACAATGAGCAGTTCTTC. Its translation: CASSVGGGEAYNEQFF.

This clonotype was seen only a few times. This rearrangement joins TRBV6-5 to TRBJ1-4; D is possibly TRBD1 (5 bases). The CDR3 is made up of 12 amino acids. The germline V gene has CDR1 MNHEY and CDR2 SVGAGI. The V and J ends lost 0 bases and 14 bases respectively, with 10 bases between them. CDR3 sequence (DNA): TGTGCCAGCAGTTACTCGAAGGGGCGGCTGTTTTTT. It encodes CASSYSKGRLFF.

This clonotype was found a few times. The V and J genes are TRBV28 and TRBJ2-3; 7 nucleotides match TRBD1. The junction had 19 bases not matched to a gene; V was cut back by 6 bases and J by 4 bases. The CDR3 runs 18 residues. Per germline, CDR1 MDHEN and CDR2 SYDVKM. The CDR3: CASSSFRETGNHADTQYF. The CDR3, as DNA: TGTGCCAGCAGCTCCTTCCGAGAGACAGGGAATCACGCAGATACGCAGTATTTT.

V and J are TRBV24-1 and TRBJ2-1; either TRBD1 or TRBD2 may supply D (5 bases each). Germline V gene sequence: CDR1 KGHDR, CDR2 SFDVKD. The CDR3 is made up of 14 amino acids. Trimming took 3 bases from V and 5 from J, leaving 10 bases between them. This CDR3 is CATSDLGTNNEQFF. For the CDR3, the DNA is TGTGCCACCAGTGATCTGGGGACGAACAATGAGCAGTTCTTC.

This clonotype has more than one count but fewer than ten. The J gene is TRBJ1-1, the V gene TRBV2; D gene ambiguous. Trimming stripped 6 bases from V and 8 bases from J, with 7 bases between. The V gene's germline CDR1 is SNHLY and CDR2 FYNNEI. The CDR3 is made up of 10 amino acids. This CDR3 reads CASSDLEAFF. CDR3 DNA sequence: TGTGCCAGCAGCGATCTGGAAGCTTTCTTT.

This clonotype showed up just a few times. The J gene is TRBJ1-6, the V gene TRBV5-1; the D gene is possibly TRBD1 (5 bases). Germline values: CDR1 SGHRS, CDR2 YFSETQ. CDR3 length equals 13 residues. V lost 4 bases to trimming and J lost 10 bases, with 12 bases between them. The DNA for the CDR3 is TGCGCCAGCAGCCTGGGACCACGGTCACCCCTCCACTTT. Translating gives CASSLGPRSPLHF.

The V gene is TRBV30, the J gene TRBJ2-7, with 9 bases aligning to TRBD1. This CDR3 comprises 12 residues. Trimming took 8 bases from V and 5 from J; bases not matched to a gene: 7. Germline V CDR1 and CDR2: GTSNPN, SVGIG (reference sequence). The CDR3 here is CARDREGNEQYF. The DNA of the CDR3 is TGTGCCAGGGACAGGGAAGGGAACGAGCAGTACTTC.

The chain employs TRBV25-1 and TRBJ2-5; D may be TRBD1 (5 bases). In germline, CDR1 is MGHDK, CDR2 SYGVNS. V dropped 1 base and J dropped 5 bases, with 11 bases sitting between them. The CDR3 sequence is 14 residues long. The chain's CDR3 is CASSEFYKGETQYF. CDR3 coding DNA: TGTGCCAGCAGTGAATTCTACAAGGGGGAGACCCAGTACTTC.

This clonotype was detected only a few times. The J gene is TRBJ2-3, the V gene TRBV2, with TRBD2 matching 7 bases. The CDR3 extends over 13 amino acids. CDR1 SNHLY and CDR2 FYNNEI come from the germline V gene. J was trimmed by 5 bases and V by 6 bases; bases with no gene match: 5. The chain's CDR3 is CASSGRFGDTQYF. In DNA, the CDR3 is TGTGCCAGCAGCGGGAGGTTTGGAGATACGCAGTATTTT. The complete variable domain, with remaining parts taken from reference TRBV2 and TRBJ2-3, reads EPEVTQTPSHQVTQMGQEVILRCVPISNHLYFYWYRQILGQKVEFLVSFYNNEISEKSEIFDDQFSVERPDGSNFTLKIRSTKLEDSAMYFCASSGRFGDTQYFGPGTRLTVL.

This clonotype was detected a few times. This rearrangement joins TRBV28 to TRBJ2-4; D unclear. This CDR3 comprises 15 residues. CDR1 is MDHEN, CDR2 SYDVKM, per germline. Trimming removed 6 bases from V and 8 bases from J, with 20 bases in between. The CDR3 DNA reads as TGTGCCAGCAGCTTCCCTTCTCTGGGAAGGGACATTCAGTACTTC. Protein: CASSFPSLGRDIQYF.

In its sample, this clonotype was seen a few times. This chain links TRBV5-4 with TRBJ2-2; D is unclear. The CDR3 runs to 14 residues. The V end was cut by 1 base, the J end by 6 bases, with 10 bases between. The germline gives CDR1 SGHNT, CDR2 YYREEE (reference sequence). Here the CDR3 reads CASSLTGRAGELFF. The CDR3 region has the DNA TGTGCCAGCAGCTTGACTGGGCGCGCCGGGGAGCTGTTTTTT.

CDR3 residues: CASSYSGAENTGELFF. The CDR3 DNA sequence: TGTGCCAGCAGTTACTCAGGGGCGGAGAACACCGGGGAGCTGTTTTTT. V is TRBV6-6 and J is TRBJ2-2; D may be TRBD1 (5 bases). Trimming took 0 bases from V and 1 from J, leaving 9 bases between them. Germline CDR1 and CDR2: MNHNY and SVGAGI (reference sequence). The CDR3 has 16 residues.

The chain recombines TRBV7-2 with TRBJ2-3, with unresolved D. This CDR3 comprises 14 residues. Germline CDR1 reads SGHTA; CDR2 reads FQGNSA. Trimming took off 3 bases at V and 3 bases at J, with 10 bases between the two ends. The CDR3 DNA follows: TGTGCCAGCAGCTTCGCCCCGGCGACAGATACGCAGTATTTT. Protein product: CASSFAPATDTQYF.

V is TRBV10-3 and J is TRBJ2-7; possible D gene TRBD2, 5 bases. Deletions cut 6 bases from V and 6 bases from J, with 12 bases between. Looked up from germline, CDR1 is ENHRY and CDR2 is SYGVKD. The CDR3 extends over 12 amino acids. The DNA of the CDR3 is TGTGCCATCAGCGGCGAGGGAGTCGAGCAGTACTTC. This gives the protein CAISGEGVEQYF.

This clonotype was observed many times. The chain carries TRBV6-5 and TRBJ1-5; D is possibly TRBD1 (5 bases). V lost 4 bases to trimming and J lost 5 bases, with 21 bases between them. Germline loops: CDR1 MNHEY, CDR2 SVGAGI. CDR3 length: 17 residues. The CDR3 DNA follows: TGTGCCAGCAGTTTGGGGGGGTTAAGGAGTAATGATCAGCCCCAGCATTTT. Translating it yields CASSLGGLRSNDQPQHF.

By share of the sample, this clonotype is medium-sized. The chain joins TRBV7-9 to TRBJ2-7; a weak D match, TRBD1 (6 bases). V lost 5 bases and J 0 bases, leaving 17 bases between the germline ends. This CDR3 is built from 16 residues. Germline loops: CDR1 SEHNR, CDR2 FQNEAQ (reference sequence). For the CDR3, the DNA is TGTGCCAGCAGCCCGCCGGGGCAGGGGATCTCCTACGAGCAGTACTTC. This translates into CASSPPGQGISYEQYF. The whole variable domain, filled in from reference TRBV7-9 and TRBJ2-7, reads DTGVSQNPRHKITKRGQNVTFRCDPISEHNRLYWYRQTLGQGPEFLTYFQNEAQLEKSRLLSDRFSAERPKGSFSTLEIQRTEQGDSAMYLCASSPPGQGISYEQYFGPGTRLTVT.

V and J are TRBV12-3 or TRBV12-4 and TRBJ1-5; unclear D gene. Trimming left V 5 bases short and J 2 bases short, with 7 bases between. CDR3 length: 13 amino acids. This CDR3 is CASSQAGNQPQHF. For the CDR3, the DNA is TGTGCCAGCAGTCAGGCGGGCAATCAGCCCCAGCATTTT.

The genes are TRBV24-1 and TRBJ2-2; 10 nucleotides match TRBD2. V trimming: 3 bases; J trimming: 4 bases; junction bases outside the gene matches: 4. Germline CDR1 reads KGHDR; CDR2 reads SFDVKD. This CDR3 is built from 16 residues. The CDR3 loop is CATSDLAGEGTGELFF. The CDR3 nucleotides read TGTGCCACCAGTGATCTAGCGGGAGAGGGCACCGGGGAGCTGTTTTTT.

This clonotype appeared a few times. The J gene is TRBJ2-6, the V gene TRBV3-1, with TRBD1 matching 7 bases. V dropped 6 bases and J dropped 4; count of bases not matched to a gene: 6. CDR3 length: 15 amino acids. The germline CDR1 and CDR2 sequences are LGHDT and YNNKEL (reference sequence). The CDR3 sequence is CASSRTGVGANVLTF. The DNA of the CDR3 is TGTGCCAGCAGTCGTACAGGGGTCGGGGCCAACGTCCTGACTTTC.